This T cell receptor (beta chain) stems from a study of blood T cell repertoires in COVID-19. Study background: Specimens from acute and convalescent COVID-19 originated in the United States, Italy and Spain. T cells, B-cell-depleted T cells, or PBMCs provided the cDNA or gDNA that served as material.

Germline loops: CDR1 DFQATT, CDR2 SNEGSKA (reference sequence). Between the trimmed V and J ends, which lost 3 bases and 1 base, there was a span of 9 bases. CDR3 length: 13 amino acids. Sequencing used immunoSEQ multiplex PCR; TCRdb keeps in-frame clones, though not all of them. There are 200,000 or so clones in the sample; roughly 79% occur only once, and 15% to 20% lies in the top ten. The sequence derives from a man aged 60 to 69 with active or convalescent COVID-19. The chain recombines TRBV20-1 with TRBJ2-5, with D hard to call. The sequenced sample was peripheral blood. Here the CDR3 reads CSASIQFQETQYF. In nucleotides, the CDR3 is TGCAGTGCTAGTATACAATTCCAAGAGACCCAGTACTTC.